Shown below are 7 T cell receptor beta chains from a single sample sequenced in a study of OX40 agonist ivuxolimab in advanced cancers. Method: immunoSEQ multiplex PCR; TCRdb's copy keeps in-frame clones and lacks some. The sample shows roughly 48,000 clones, 85% of them seen only once. Material: CD4+ or CD8+ T cells sorted from blood, obtained in a trial of the OX40 agonist ivuxolimab. All receptors come from an adult with an advanced solid tumor such as melanoma, head and neck, liver or kidney cancer.

This sequence joins TRBV21-1 and TRBJ2-1; TRBD1, the D gene given by the table, was not confirmed from the DNA. TRBV21-1 is given as a pseudogene. The CDR3 is 13 residues long. The chain's CDR3 is CASGRQGANEQFF. CDR3 coding DNA: TGTGCCAGCGGGAGACAGGGGGCGAATGAGCAGTTCTTC.

As for this clone: An end of the junction does not agree with germline; a read error may underlie this. V gene TRBV7-9 combines with J gene TRBJ2-5, with TRBD2 matching over 7 bases. CDR1 is SEHNR and CDR2 is FQNEAQ in the germline V gene (reference sequence). This CDR3 has 12 residues. The CDR3 reads CASSLAAETQYF. The DNA of the CDR3 is TGTGCCAGCAGCCTAGCGGCGGAGACCCAGTACTTC.

This clone appeared a single time. J is TRBJ2-7 and V is TRBV5-1; 11 bases are a match to TRBD1. This CDR3 comprises 15 residues. The ends lost 4 bases at V and 1 base at J; junction bases unmatched: 4. CDR1 and CDR2 (germline): SGHRS, YFSETQ. Here the CDR3 reads CASSPGQGASYEQYF. DNA of the CDR3: TGCGCCAGCAGCCCAGGACAGGGGGCTTCCTACGAGCAGTACTTC.

The CDR3 DNA reads TGTGCCAGCAGCCAGTCGCAAGGGACAGGGACCGGGGAGCTGTTTTTT. Amino acid sequence: CASSQSQGTGTGELFF. The rearrangement joins TRBV4-2 to TRBJ2-2, with 9 positions matching TRBD1. The V gene's germline CDR1 is LGHNA and CDR2 YNFKEQ. V lost 3 bases to trimming and J lost 5 bases; unmatched junction nucleotides: 7. The CDR3 sequence is 16 residues long.

This clone was seen a single time. The rearrangement uses TRBV18 and TRBJ2-2, with TRBD1 as a possible D gene (5 bases). The CDR3 consists of 16 residues. CDR1 is KGHSH and CDR2 is LQKENI in the germline V gene. V was trimmed by 0 bases and J by 2 bases, leaving 10 bases between them. The CDR3 nucleotides are TGTGCCAGCTCACCACCCAGACAGTTTAACACCGGGGAGCTGTTTTTT. Translating gives CASSPPRQFNTGELFF.

J is TRBJ2-3 and V is TRBV7-9, with D possibly being TRBD1 (8 bases). CDR3 length equals 15 residues. Trimming shortened V by 5 bases and J by 3 bases, and 15 bases separated the two germline ends. Germline lookup yields CDR1 SEHNR and CDR2 FQNEAQ (reference sequence). The CDR3 here is CASSPGQGGTDTQYF. The CDR3 coding sequence is TGTGCCAGCAGCCCAGGACAGGGAGGGACAGATACGCAGTATTTT.

V usage is TRBV5-1 and J usage is TRBJ2-3; maybe TRBD1 (5 bases). V lost 2 bases and J lost 4, with 11 bases in between. The CDR3 is 14 residues long. The V gene's germline CDR1 is SGHRS and CDR2 YFSETQ. This CDR3 is CASSFAGLADTQYF. In DNA form, the CDR3 reads TGCGCCAGCAGCTTTGCAGGGCTGGCAGATACGCAGTATTTT.